What follows is one T cell receptor beta chain and its context. The antigen it recognizes is unknown. The sample holds no much larger clone one base away, and base qualities are not on file. Preparation of the library involved the immunoSEQ multiplex PCR assay. For the multiplex PCR, a mixture combining 60 forward primers for TCR Vbeta segments and 13 reverse primers for TCR Jbeta segments was used. A multiplex PCR assay on genomic DNA amplified the CDR3 region of rearranged TCR beta genes. Amplified TCR beta libraries were sequenced as 87-base-pair reads on the Illumina HiSeq System. Turning to the authors' computational methods: In a later analysis, 70 million to 95 million unique TCR beta chains were counted across the 666 repertoires, and roughly 11 million of these chains were shared by at least two donors. To remove PCR and sequencing errors, raw reads were error-corrected and collapsed into unique sequences using a nearest-neighbor algorithm that merged closely related sequences. To assign V, D and J gene segments, CDR3 sequences were aligned to IMGT reference sequences. For a sequence to be retained, a match of at least six nucleotides was required to both a V gene segment and a J gene segment. A rearrangement was called productive if the CDR3 had no stop codons and remained in frame with V and J, and every other rearrangement was called non-productive. CDR3 was defined according to IMGT convention as the region running from the second conserved V-encoded cysteine to the conserved J-encoded phenylalanine. Sequences without an unambiguous match to a single V gene segment were excluded from the earlier analysis of over 500 of the donors. An earlier analysis of about 590 of the donors classified V segments as functional when productive rearrangements were above 56.7% and as segregating when the standard deviation between donors was above 5%. To diagnose cytomegalovirus status from the catalog of TCR beta chain sequences, a statistical classification framework was built. In a later analysis, TCR nucleotide sequences were compared against IMGT/GENE-DB human TR gene sequences so that V and J genes could be assigned. The TCRdist pipeline was used in a later analysis to assign CDR3 sequences and most-parsimonious VDJ recombination scenarios. In a later analysis, each TCR beta chain was defined by its CDR3 amino acid sequence together with its V-gene family, and reads without a unique V-gene family were excluded. In a later analysis, 550 to 650 highly shared, low-generation-probability nucleotide sequences were removed to address suspected cross-contamination and a sequencing artifact. For each public chain, a later analysis derived a clonal expansion index from normalized ranks of inferred template counts within each repertoire. In a later analysis, generation probabilities were computed with a VDJ recombination model fitted to out-of-frame rearrangements, and the resulting probabilities were checked against IGoR. Hypergeometric tests were used in a later analysis to score TCR-TCR, TCR-HLA and TCR-CMV co-occurrence, with a repertoire-size bias correction applied to the TCR pairs. To estimate false discovery rates, a later analysis permuted the HLA or CMV assignments 20 times. In a later analysis, co-occurring TCRs were grouped using DBSCAN, with TCRdist sequence similarity added in when clustering inside HLA-allele-positive subsets. Repertoires with fewer than 30,000 or more than 120,000 public chains were left out of co-occurrence clustering, as were a handful of repertoires with anomalous nucleotide sharing. TCRdb took this table from immuneACCESS and kept in-frame rearrangements with V and J called. Such tables lack part of the clones; where checked against another copy, unresolved V genes explain under half of the gap, and the rest is unexplained. V and J calls and clone size are copied from that table; D and trimming were computed from the DNA. The sample has approximately 150,000 clones on record, 81% of them singletons. Around 1.3% of the sample is in the top ten clones.

The cohort was made up of 666 healthy bone marrow donors. At the time of sampling, all cohort members were nominally healthy, though unrecorded immune exposures were likely present. The donor was CMV seropositive and belonged to the group of a few hundred seropositive cohort members. Every donor gave a peripheral blood sample, and the peripheral blood mononuclear cells from that sample were used for TCR beta sequencing. The Qiagen DNeasy Blood Extraction Kit was used to extract genomic DNA from the blood cell samples. The record originates from a study of cytomegalovirus exposure and HLA in healthy donors (dated by TCRdb to about 2017). Regarding the research as a whole: An earlier analysis of under 600 of the donors reported approximately 290 Gb of sequence data and some 100 million unique TCR beta sequences from about 200 million T cells. An early release that covered about 600 HLA-typed donors contained around 300 gigabases of sequencing data and some 87 million unique TCR sequences. The genetic ancestry cluster associated with self-reported Caucasian donors included around 76% of the roughly 360 genotyped donors. The study was designed to test whether signatures of past pathogen exposure could be identified by cataloging public T cell receptors. The T cell repertoires of some 700 subjects were profiled by immunosequencing and related to cytomegalovirus serostatus. A separate validation cohort of more than 100 different subjects was used in addition to the approximately 670-subject first cohort. To predict cytomegalovirus infection status, the study combined high-throughput TCR immunosequencing, statistical association of individual TCRs with disease status, and machine learning. In a later analysis, previously published TCR beta repertoires from fewer than 750 donors were re-analyzed and high-resolution HLA genotyping was added so that TCR occurrence patterns could be studied. Rather than using new phenotypic data, the later analysis identified candidate immune exposures from TCR beta sequences and from how often those sequences occurred across donors. In an earlier analysis of 587 of the donors, high-throughput TCR beta sequencing was used to judge whether each TCR beta V gene segment behaved as functional or pseudogenic. Donor age, sex, ethnicity and CMV serostatus were compiled together with the repertoire data. A later genetic analysis took genome-wide SNP genotypes for about 55% of the 666 donors and used that subset as a discovery cohort. All discovery cohort repertoires had been generated using a single sequencing platform. HLA typing included class I and class II loci at four-digit resolution. Typing coverage varied by locus: roughly 629-630 donors for A, B, C, DRB1 and DQB1; some 520 for DQA1; nearly 610 for DPA1; around 490 for DPB1. Several DR-DQ haplotypes were handled as single units for association and clustering, since linkage in the cohort was strong. Among 350 to 400 genotyped donors of the cohort, an average of 235,054 unique TCR beta nucleotide sequences were sequenced per donor, around 18% of them non-productive. Overall results and qualifications from the work: A later analysis found that TCR association rates varied across HLA loci, with DRB1 alleles showing the most associated TCRs and HLA-C alleles the fewest. The study listed 164 TCR beta chains as associated with cytomegalovirus. Linkage disequilibrium might explain the correlated functional status among segregating V segments, but an unknown experimental factor could not be excluded. According to the authors, the approach could potentially be generalized to other disease states and immunological phenotypes. At a false discovery rate of 0.05, a later analysis linked some 17,000 TCR beta sequences to specific HLA alleles. Because counts were too low, 15 or so rarely observed V segments, including chromosome 9 orphons, were excluded from the earlier analysis of some 540 of the donors. In a later analysis, HLA-associated TCR beta chains were found to be more clonally expanded and to have lower generation probabilities than equally common non-associated chains. In vitro tests confirmed that a few of the cytomegalovirus-associated TCR beta chains recognize cytomegalovirus antigens. Across donors, most TCR sequences were observed very rarely, whereas some public TCRs were present in many individuals. Sequencing depth was assumed to be roughly uniform across donors in the presence/absence analyses, though that assumption may not hold. A further reported finding was that TCR beta sequences accurately predicted the HLA-A and HLA-B alleles for most subjects in the first cohort. When HLA alleles, especially DR and DQ, strongly co-occurred, TCR associations were difficult to assign to individual alleles. According to a later genetic analysis, donors in an Asian-associated ancestry cluster had fewer N-insertions in productive TCRs than the approximately 630-donor mean. The classifier was reported to diagnose cytomegalovirus status with high specificity and sensitivity in both the original cohort and the validation cohort. In a later genetic analysis, a missense DCLRE1C variant was associated with V-gene and J-gene trimming of TCR beta chains, and the association was replicated in an independent cohort. HLA typing was unavailable for some donors at each locus, so association tests used only the typed subset. The only immune exposure information available for the cohort was CMV serostatus. Most CMV-associated TCR beta chains appeared to be HLA-restricted in a later analysis, and the HLA associations seemed to be driven largely by CMV exposure. Some IMGT-functional V segments, including TRBV6-2 and TRBV6-3, could not be told apart with the 87-base-pair reads, so those segments were excluded. In an earlier analysis of approximately 590 of the donors, most TCR beta V segments appeared in productive rearrangements about 90% or about 30% of the time, broadly matching IMGT annotations. A group of highly shared sequence variants was considered likely to be a technical artifact of the sequencing pipeline. In a later analysis, several top co-occurrence clusters were reported to appear linked to parvovirus B19, influenza, CMV and Epstein-Barr virus. This cohort had only TCR beta chains sequenced, and the lack of alpha or paired-chain data limited which features could be detected.

Reading the germline V gene (reference sequence) gives CDR1 SGHNT and CDR2 YYREEE. Cut back by 2 bases and 2 bases, the V and J ends lie 9 bases apart. Inclusive of the bounding cysteine and phenylalanine, the CDR3 is 14 residues long. Only the CDR3 region is kept as DNA, spanning 42 bases read in frame from base 1. The sequenced sample was PBMCs. The chain was built from TRBV5-4 and TRBJ2-3, with an unclear D gene assignment. The TCR sequence derives from a man aged 45-65 years in good health and CMV-seropositive. This receptor carries the CDR3 CASSFGGSTDTQYF. The nucleotide sequence is given as TGTGCCAGCAGCTTCGGCGGCTCCACAGATACGCAGTATTTT.